The clone carrying this TCR beta chain was observed a handful of times. These data belong to a study of blood T cell repertoires in COVID-19. As for the study in general: Some COVID-19 samples were acute and others convalescent; all came from the United States, Italy and Spain. The analysed material was cDNA or gDNA that came from T cells, B-cell-depleted T cells, or PBMCs.

There are 17 residues in the CDR3. V lost 1 base, J lost 4 bases, and 20 bases lay in between. Germline V gene lookup returns CDR1 SGHVS and CDR2 FQNEAQ. In the original analysis: Amplification with reference gene primers provided the estimates of nucleated cell counts. The table came from immunoSEQ multiplex PCR; TCRdb's copy has only in-frame clones and leaves some out. V, J and clone size are taken as reported in that table, and D and trimming were inferred from the DNA itself. The sample contains about 270,000 clones, roughly 85% of which appear only once. This sequence originates from a woman aged 18-29 years with acute or convalescent COVID-19. The sequenced material came from peripheral blood. V usage is TRBV7-8 and J usage is TRBJ2-7; tentative D call: TRBD2 (6 bases). CDR3 residues: CASSLDQAATGGYEQYF. The CDR3 DNA sequence: TGTGCCAGCAGCTTAGACCAGGCGGCTACAGGAGGGTACGAGCAGTACTTC.